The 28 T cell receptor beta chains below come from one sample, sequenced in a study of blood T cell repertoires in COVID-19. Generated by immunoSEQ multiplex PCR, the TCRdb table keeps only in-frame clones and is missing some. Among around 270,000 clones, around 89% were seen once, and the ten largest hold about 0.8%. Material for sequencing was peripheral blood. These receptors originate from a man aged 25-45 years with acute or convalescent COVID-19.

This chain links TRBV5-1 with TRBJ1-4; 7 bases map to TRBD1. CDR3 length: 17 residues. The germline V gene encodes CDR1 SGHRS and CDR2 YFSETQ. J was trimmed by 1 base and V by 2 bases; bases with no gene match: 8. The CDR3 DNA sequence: TGCGCCAGCAGCTTCTCTCGACAGGGCGTAACTAATGAAAAACTGTTTTTT. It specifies CASSFSRQGVTNEKLFF.

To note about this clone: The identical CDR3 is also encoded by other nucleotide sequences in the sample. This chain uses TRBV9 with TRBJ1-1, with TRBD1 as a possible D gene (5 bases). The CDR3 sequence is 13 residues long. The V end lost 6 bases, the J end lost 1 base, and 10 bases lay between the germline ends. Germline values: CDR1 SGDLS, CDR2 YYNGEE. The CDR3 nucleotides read TGTGCCAGCACGGGGGTGGGGAACACTGAAGCTTTCTTT. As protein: CASTGVGNTEAFF.

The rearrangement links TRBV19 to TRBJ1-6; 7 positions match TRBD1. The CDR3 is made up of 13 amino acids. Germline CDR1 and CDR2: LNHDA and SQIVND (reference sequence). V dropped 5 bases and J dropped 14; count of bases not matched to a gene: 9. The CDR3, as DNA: TGTGCCAGTAGTGAGACAGGGTCATGGGCCCTCCACTTT. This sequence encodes CASSETGSWALHF.

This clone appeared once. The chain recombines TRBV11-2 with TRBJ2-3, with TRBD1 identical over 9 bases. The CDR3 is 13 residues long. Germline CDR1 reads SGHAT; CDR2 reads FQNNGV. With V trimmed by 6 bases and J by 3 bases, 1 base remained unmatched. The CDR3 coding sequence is TGTGCCAGCAGGGGACAGGGAACAGATACGCAGTATTTT. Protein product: CASRGQGTDTQYF.

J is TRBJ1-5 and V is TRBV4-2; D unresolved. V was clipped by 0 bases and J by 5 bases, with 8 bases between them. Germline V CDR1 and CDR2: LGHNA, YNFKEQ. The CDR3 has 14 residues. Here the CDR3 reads CASSQDEQDQPQHF. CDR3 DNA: TGTGCCAGCAGCCAAGATGAGCAGGATCAGCCCCAGCATTTT.

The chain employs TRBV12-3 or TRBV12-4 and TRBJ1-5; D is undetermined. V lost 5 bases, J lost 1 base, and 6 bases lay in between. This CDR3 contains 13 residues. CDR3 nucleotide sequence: TGTGCCAGCAGTGTACAGAGCAATCAGCCCCAGCATTTT. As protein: CASSVQSNQPQHF.

The CDR3 nucleotides read TGCGCCAGCAGCTTGCGCAGGGACTCCTACAATGAGCAGTTCTTC. It yields the protein CASSLRRDSYNEQFF. This chain uses TRBV5-1 with TRBJ2-1, with D perhaps TRBD1 (5 bases). Trimming took off 1 base at V and 0 bases at J, with 8 bases between the two ends. Per the germline V gene, CDR1 is SGHRS and CDR2 is YFSETQ. The CDR3 extends over 15 amino acids. The variable domain in full, with the rest retrieved from reference TRBV5-1 and TRBJ2-1, is KAGVTQTPRYLIKTRGQQVTLSCSPISGHRSVSWYQQTPGQGLQFLFEYFSETQRNKGNFPGRFSGRQFSNSRSEMNVSTLELGDSALYLCASSLRRDSYNEQFFGPGTRLTVL.

The CDR3 DNA is TGTGCCAGCAGCCTCAGCTCTGGAAACACCATATATTTT. Amino acids: CASSLSSGNTIYF. The chain couples TRBV7-3 to TRBJ1-3; D is unclear. The CDR3 length is 13 residues. V shed 5 bases and J shed 0 bases, with 5 bases lying between them. Germline CDR1 reads SGHTA; CDR2 reads FQGTGA.

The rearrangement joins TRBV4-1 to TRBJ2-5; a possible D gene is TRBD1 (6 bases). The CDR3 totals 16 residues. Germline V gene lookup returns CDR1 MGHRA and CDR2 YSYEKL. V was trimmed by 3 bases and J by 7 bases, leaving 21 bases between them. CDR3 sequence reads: CASSQRSTDSPGTQYF. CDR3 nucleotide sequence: TGCGCCAGCAGCCAGCGATCGACGGACAGCCCAGGGACCCAGTACTTC.

The CDR3 DNA reads TGTGCCAGCAGCTTCCAACCAACCACGGCCGGGGAGCTGTTTTTT. It specifies CASSFQPTTAGELFF. The chain joins TRBV5-6 to TRBJ2-2; D not certain. Germline lookup yields CDR1 SGHDT and CDR2 YYEEEE. Trimming took off 2 bases at V and 6 bases at J, with 14 bases between the two ends. This CDR3 contains 15 residues.

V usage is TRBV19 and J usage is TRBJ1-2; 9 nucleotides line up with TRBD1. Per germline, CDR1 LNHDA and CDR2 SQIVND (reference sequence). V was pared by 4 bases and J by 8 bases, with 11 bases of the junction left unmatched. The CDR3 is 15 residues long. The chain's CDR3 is CASSTRQGEARGYTF. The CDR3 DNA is TGTGCCAGTAGTACCCGACAGGGGGAGGCGAGAGGCTACACCTTC.

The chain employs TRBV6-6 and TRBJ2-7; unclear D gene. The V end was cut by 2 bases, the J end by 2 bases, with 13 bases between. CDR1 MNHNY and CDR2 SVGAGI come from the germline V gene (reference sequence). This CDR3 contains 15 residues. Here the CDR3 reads CASSYPLADAYEQYF. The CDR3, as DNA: TGTGCCAGCAGTTACCCTTTGGCGGATGCCTACGAGCAGTACTTC.

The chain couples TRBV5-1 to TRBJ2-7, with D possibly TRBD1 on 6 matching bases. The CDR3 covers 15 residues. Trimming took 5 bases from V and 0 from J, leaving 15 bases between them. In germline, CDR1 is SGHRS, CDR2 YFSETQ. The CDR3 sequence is CASRQQLGASYEQYF. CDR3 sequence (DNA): TGCGCCAGCAGACAGCAACTGGGGGCCTCCTACGAGCAGTACTTC. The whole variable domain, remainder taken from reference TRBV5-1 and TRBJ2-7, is KAGVTQTPRYLIKTRGQQVTLSCSPISGHRSVSWYQQTPGQGLQFLFEYFSETQRNKGNFPGRFSGRQFSNSRSEMNVSTLELGDSALYLCASRQQLGASYEQYFGPGTRLTVT.

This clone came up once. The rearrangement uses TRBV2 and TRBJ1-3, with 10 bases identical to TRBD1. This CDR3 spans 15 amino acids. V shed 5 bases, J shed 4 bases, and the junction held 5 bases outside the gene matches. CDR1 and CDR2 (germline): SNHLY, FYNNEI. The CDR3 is CASSIGQGVGNTIYF. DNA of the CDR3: TGTGCCAGCAGTATTGGACAGGGGGTGGGAAACACCATATATTTT.

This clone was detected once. The CDR3 coding sequence is TGTGCCAGCAGCTTGGCCGTCAGGGGGGCCACCGGGGAGCTGTTTTTT. Amino acids: CASSLAVRGATGELFF. The chain is built from TRBV5-4 and TRBJ2-2; D is perhaps TRBD1 (7 bases). This CDR3 comprises 16 residues. V was trimmed by 0 bases and J by 4 bases, leaving 13 bases between them. Germline V gene sequence: CDR1 SGHNT, CDR2 YYREEE (reference sequence).

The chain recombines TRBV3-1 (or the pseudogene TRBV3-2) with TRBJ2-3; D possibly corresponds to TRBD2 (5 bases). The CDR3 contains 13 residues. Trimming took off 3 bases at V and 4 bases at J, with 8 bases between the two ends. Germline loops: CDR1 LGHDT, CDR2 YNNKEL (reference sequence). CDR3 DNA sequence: TGTGCCAGCAGCCAGCTCGGGGCAGATACGCAGTATTTT. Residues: CASSQLGADTQYF.

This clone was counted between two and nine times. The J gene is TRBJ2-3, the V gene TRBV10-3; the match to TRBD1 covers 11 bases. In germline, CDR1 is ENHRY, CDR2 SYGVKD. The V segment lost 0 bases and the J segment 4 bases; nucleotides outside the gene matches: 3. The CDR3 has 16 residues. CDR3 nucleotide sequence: TGTGCCATCAGTGAGTCGCCGGGACAGGGGGCAGATACGCAGTATTTT. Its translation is CAISESPGQGADTQYF.

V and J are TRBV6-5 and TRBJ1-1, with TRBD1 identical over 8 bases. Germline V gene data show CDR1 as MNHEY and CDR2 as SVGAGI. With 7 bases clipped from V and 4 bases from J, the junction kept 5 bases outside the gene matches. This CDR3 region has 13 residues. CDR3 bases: TGTGCCAGCACCCTAACAGGGGGCACTGAAGCTTTCTTT. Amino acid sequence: CASTLTGGTEAFF.

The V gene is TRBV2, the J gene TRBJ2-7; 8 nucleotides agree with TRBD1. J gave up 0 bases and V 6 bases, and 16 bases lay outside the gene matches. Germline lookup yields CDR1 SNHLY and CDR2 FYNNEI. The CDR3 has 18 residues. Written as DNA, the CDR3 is TGTGCCAGCAGGGGGGTGGACAGGGTAGAGGGGAGCTCCTACGAGCAGTACTTC. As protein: CASRGVDRVEGSSYEQYF.

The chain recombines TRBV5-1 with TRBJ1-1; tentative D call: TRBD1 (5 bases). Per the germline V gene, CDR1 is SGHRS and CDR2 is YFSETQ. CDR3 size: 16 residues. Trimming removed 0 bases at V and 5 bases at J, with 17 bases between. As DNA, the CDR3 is TGCGCCAGCAGCTTGGCCTGGTTAGGGGCGCTAACTGAAGCTTTCTTT. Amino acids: CASSLAWLGALTEAFF.

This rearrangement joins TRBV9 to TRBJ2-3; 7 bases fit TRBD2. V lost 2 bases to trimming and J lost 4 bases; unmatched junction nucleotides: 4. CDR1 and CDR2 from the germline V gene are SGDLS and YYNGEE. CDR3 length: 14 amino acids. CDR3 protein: CASSVTGGADTQYF. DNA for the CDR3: TGTGCCAGCAGCGTGACGGGGGGAGCAGATACGCAGTATTTT.

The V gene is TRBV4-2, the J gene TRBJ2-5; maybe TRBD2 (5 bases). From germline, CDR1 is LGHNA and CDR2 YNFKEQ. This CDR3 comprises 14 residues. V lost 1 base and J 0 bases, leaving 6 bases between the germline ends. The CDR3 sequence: CASSQGGHQETQYF. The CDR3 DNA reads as TGTGCCAGCAGCCAAGGAGGGCACCAAGAGACCCAGTACTTC.

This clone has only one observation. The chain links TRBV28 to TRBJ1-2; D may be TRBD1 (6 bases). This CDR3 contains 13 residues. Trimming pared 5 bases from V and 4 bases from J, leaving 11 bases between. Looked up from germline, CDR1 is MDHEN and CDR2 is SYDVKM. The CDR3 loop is CASSPDRFYGYTF. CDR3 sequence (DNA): TGTGCCAGCAGTCCAGACAGGTTCTATGGCTACACCTTC.

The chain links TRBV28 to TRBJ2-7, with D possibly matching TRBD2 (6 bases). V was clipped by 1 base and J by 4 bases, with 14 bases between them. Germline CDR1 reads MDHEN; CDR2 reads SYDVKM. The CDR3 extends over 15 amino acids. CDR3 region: CASSLSGTSLYEQYF. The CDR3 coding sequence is TGTGCCAGCAGTTTATCGGGCACTAGCTTGTACGAGCAGTACTTC.

The DNA of the CDR3 is TGTGCCAGCAGCCCAGGACAGGGTGACACTGAAGCTTTCTTT. Protein: CASSPGQGDTEAFF. The chain couples TRBV6-5 to TRBJ1-1; 8 nucleotides line up with TRBD1. V was clipped by 6 bases and J by 3 bases; unmatched bases: 6. Germline V gene lookup returns CDR1 MNHEY and CDR2 SVGAGI. The CDR3 covers 14 residues.

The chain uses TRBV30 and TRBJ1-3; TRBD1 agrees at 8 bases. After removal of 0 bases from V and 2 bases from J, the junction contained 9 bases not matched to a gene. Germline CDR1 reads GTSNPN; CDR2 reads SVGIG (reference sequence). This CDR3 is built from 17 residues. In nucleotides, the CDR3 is TGTGCCTGGAGTGTACTCCCGGGACAGGACCCTGGAAACACCATATATTTT. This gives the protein CAWSVLPGQDPGNTIYF.

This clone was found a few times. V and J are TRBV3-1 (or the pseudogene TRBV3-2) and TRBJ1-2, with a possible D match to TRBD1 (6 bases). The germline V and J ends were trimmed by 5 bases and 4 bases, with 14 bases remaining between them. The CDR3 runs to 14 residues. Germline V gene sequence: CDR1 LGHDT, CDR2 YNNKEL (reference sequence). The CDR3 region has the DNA TGTGCCAGCAGCAGAGACACAGGGACCTATGGCTACACCTTC. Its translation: CASSRDTGTYGYTF.

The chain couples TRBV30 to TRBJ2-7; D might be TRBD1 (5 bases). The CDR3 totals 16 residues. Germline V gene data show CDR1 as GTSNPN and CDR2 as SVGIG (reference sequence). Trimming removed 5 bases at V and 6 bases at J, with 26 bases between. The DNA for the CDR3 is TGTGCCTGGGGGGCCACTCGGCTAGTTAAAGGTCTCGAGCAGTACTTC. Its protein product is CAWGATRLVKGLEQYF.